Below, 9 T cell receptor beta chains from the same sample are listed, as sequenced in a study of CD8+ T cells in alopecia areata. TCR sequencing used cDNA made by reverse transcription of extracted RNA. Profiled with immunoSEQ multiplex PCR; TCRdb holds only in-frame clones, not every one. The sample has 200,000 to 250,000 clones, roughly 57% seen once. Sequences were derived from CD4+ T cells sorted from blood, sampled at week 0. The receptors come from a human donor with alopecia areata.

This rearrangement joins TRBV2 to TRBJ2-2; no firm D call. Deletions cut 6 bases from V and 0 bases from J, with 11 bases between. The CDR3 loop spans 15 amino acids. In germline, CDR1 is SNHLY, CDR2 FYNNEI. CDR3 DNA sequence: TGTGCCAGCAGAGAGACACACTCGAACACCGGGGAGCTGTTTTTT. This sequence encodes CASRETHSNTGELFF.

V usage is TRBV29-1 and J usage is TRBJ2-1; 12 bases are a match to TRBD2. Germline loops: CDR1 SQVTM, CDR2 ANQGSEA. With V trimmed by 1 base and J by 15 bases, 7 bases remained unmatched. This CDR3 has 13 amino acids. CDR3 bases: TGCAGCGTTGAAGCCCCGACTAGCGGGAGTACGTTCTTC. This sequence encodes CSVEAPTSGSTFF.

DNA of the CDR3: TGTGCCAGCAGCTTAGTGGCAGAGACCGGGGAGCTGTTTTTT. It codes for CASSLVAETGELFF. This sequence joins TRBV7-9 and TRBJ2-2, with no clear D. The ends were cut back, 1 base at V and 5 bases at J, with 8 bases in the middle. The CDR3 has 14 amino acids. Per germline, CDR1 SEHNR and CDR2 FQNEAQ (reference sequence).

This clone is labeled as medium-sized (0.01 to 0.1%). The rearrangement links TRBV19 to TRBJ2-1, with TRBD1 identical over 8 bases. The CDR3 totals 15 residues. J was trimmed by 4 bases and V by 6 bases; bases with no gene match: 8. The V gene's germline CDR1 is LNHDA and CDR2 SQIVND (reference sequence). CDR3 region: CASSRGQAPYNEQFF. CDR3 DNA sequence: TGTGCCAGTAGCCGGGGACAGGCCCCTTACAATGAGCAGTTCTTC.

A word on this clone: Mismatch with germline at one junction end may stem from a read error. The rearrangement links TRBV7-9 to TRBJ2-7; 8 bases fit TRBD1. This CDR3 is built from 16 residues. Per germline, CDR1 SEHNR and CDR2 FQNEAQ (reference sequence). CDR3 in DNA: TGTGCCAGCAGCTTAGTGGTGGCAGGGGGCTCCCACGAGCAGTACTTC. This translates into CASSLVVAGGSHEQYF.

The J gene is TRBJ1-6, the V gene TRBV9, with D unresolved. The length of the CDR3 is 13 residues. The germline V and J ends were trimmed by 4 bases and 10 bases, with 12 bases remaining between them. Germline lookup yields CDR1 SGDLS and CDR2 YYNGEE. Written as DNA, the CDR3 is TGTGCCAGCAGCTCAGAAGGGTCCTCACCCCTCCACTTT. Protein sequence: CASSSEGSSPLHF.

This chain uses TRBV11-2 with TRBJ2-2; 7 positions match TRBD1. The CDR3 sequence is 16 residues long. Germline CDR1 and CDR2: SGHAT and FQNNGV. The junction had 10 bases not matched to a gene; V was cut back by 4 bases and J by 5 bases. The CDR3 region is CASSSPTGVQTGELFF. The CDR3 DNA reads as TGTGCCAGCAGCTCTCCCACAGGGGTCCAAACCGGGGAGCTGTTTTTT.

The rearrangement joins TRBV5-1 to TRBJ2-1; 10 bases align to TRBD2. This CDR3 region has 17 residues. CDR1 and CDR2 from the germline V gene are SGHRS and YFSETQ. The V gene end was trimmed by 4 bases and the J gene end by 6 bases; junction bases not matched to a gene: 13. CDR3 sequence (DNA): TGCGCCAGCAGCCATAGTGGAAGCGGGAGGGCCGTCAATGAGCAGTTCTTC. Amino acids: CASSHSGSGRAVNEQFF.

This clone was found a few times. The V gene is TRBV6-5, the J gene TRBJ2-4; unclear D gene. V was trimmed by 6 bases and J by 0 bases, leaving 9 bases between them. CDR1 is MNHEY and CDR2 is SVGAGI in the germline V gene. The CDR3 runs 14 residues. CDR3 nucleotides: TGTGCCAGCAGGATGGGCTTAGCCAAAAACATTCAGTACTTC. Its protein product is CASRMGLAKNIQYF.